One sample yielded the 4 T cell receptor beta chains listed below, sequenced in a study of T-cell memory formation after mild COVID-19. Each CDR3 protein is one row after TCRdb ran MiXCR on the 5' RACE reads. Among 300,000 or so distinct CDR3 sequences listed, around 16% were seen once. Sequencing was carried out using PBMCs or a T cell subset sorted from them (not recorded which). These receptors originate from a man younger than 35 who had mild COVID-19 (a few samples of this study predate the infection). Cell type and time point are not known.

This chain connects TRBV4-2 to TRBJ2-5; TRBD2 is a possible D gene (5 bases). Trimming removed 1 base from V and 4 bases from J, with 7 bases in between. This CDR3 spans 13 amino acids. The V gene's germline CDR1 is LGHNA and CDR2 YNFKEQ. The CDR3 protein is CASSQAGLETQYF. In DNA form, the CDR3 reads TGTGCCAGCAGCCAAGCCGGACTAGAGACCCAGTACTTC.

The J gene is TRBJ1-5, the V gene TRBV5-6; 8 bases are a match to TRBD1. V shed 4 bases and J 0 bases; nucleotides not matched to a gene: 6. Germline V gene data show CDR1 as SGHDT and CDR2 as YYEEEE. This CDR3 spans 16 amino acids. CDR3 amino acids: CASSGWTGFSNQPQHF. In nucleotides, the CDR3 is TGTGCCAGCAGCGGGTGGACAGGGTTTAGCAATCAGCCCCAGCATTTT.

In this sample, this clonotype turned up a few times. The CDR3 sequence: CASSPIEGSGGDIQYF. The CDR3 coding sequence is TGTGCCAGCAGCCCGATTGAGGGGAGTGGGGGAGACATTCAGTACTTC. The rearrangement uses TRBV4-2 and TRBJ2-4; the D gene could be TRBD1 or TRBD2 (5 bases each). Germline V CDR1 and CDR2: LGHNA, YNFKEQ. This CDR3 is built from 16 residues. Trimming stripped 4 bases from V and 8 bases from J, with 21 bases between.

The chain joins TRBV4-2 to TRBJ1-1; 8 bases line up with TRBD1. Germline assignment: CDR1 LGHNA and CDR2 YNFKEQ. Trimming removed 3 bases from V and 3 bases from J; junction bases left unmatched: 3. This CDR3 region has 14 residues. The CDR3 loop is CASSHGQGHTEAFF. The CDR3, as DNA: TGTGCCAGCAGCCACGGACAGGGCCACACTGAAGCTTTCTTT.